This T cell receptor beta chain was observed in a study of CD8 T cells in Susac syndrome (dated by TCRdb to the late 2010s). For context, the study as a whole: Of the Susac syndrome patients who were sequenced, about eight were in clinical remission while five or six had clinically active disease. Susac syndrome patients were therapy-naive, on corticosteroids (some also receiving IVIg), or on IVIg alone at blood withdrawal. Repertoire sequencing was used to test whether CD8+ T cell activation and differentiation in Susac syndrome was antigen driven.

Peripheral blood CD8+ and CD4+ T cells from healthy donors, Susac syndrome patients and multiple sclerosis patients were profiled using high-throughput TCR beta sequencing. Susac syndrome patients met recently defined diagnostic criteria for definite or probable disease. CD8+ TEMRA cells were enriched by FACS, while bulk CD8+ and CD4+ T cells were purified by magnetic negative isolation. Blood was drawn into EDTA tubes, processed within 24 hours, and PBMCs were isolated by density gradient centrifugation. PBMCs intended for TCR sequencing were frozen in liquid nitrogen and were later thawed in a 37 degrees C water bath. The sorted or isolated CD4+, CD8+ and CD8+ TEMRA cells reached a purity of at least 90%. A note on this clonotype: Its specific antigen is unknown. No base qualities exist here, and no much larger clone lies one base off it.

RNA was extracted using the RNeasy kit, and roughly 0.45 to 1 microgram was reverse transcribed with random hexamers. The immunoSEQ multiplex PCR assay, which covers 54 Vbeta and 13 Jbeta segments, was used to amplify TCR beta CDR3 regions. PCR amplification bias was corrected by using a synthetic template baseline for primer optimization and computational correction. Per the source publication's procedure: Only productive sequences were kept, with reads annotated to V, D and J genes according to IMGT and analyzed in immunoSEQ Analyzer. Clonality was calculated as one minus the Shannon entropy normalized by log2 of the number of productive unique sequences. For each patient and control, public and private clones were evaluated within the 100 most prevalent clones. Clones were defined as Susac-specific if absent from the healthy and MS cohorts, from approximately 1,100 published viral clones and from other ImmuneACCESS disease sequences. The raw public reads went through TCRdb reprocessing: fastp at Q25, MiXCR clone calling, in-frame beta chains kept. Every distinct CDR3 protein forms one entry, paired with its most common genes and DNA. These V and J calls originate from TCRdb's pipeline instead of the authors' own analysis. The sample profile shows a few hundred thousand distinct CDR3 sequences; 94% of them were found once. The leading ten clones occupy 0.15% to 0.2% of the sample.

The full study reports these points: In the CD4+ T cell repertoire of Susac syndrome patients, clonal expansion was not detected. The study acknowledged that relatively few individuals were included in the TCR sequencing and HLA analysis.

Input material: CD4+ T cells from PBMCs. The TCR sequence derives from a human donor with Susac syndrome.

The DNA sequence is given as TGCAGCGGGACAGGTGCTGCGGGGGACGAGCAGTACTTC. This gives the protein CSGTGAAGDEQYF. The rearrangement combines TRBV29-1 with TRBJ2-7; the D gene may be TRBD1 or TRBD2, since each aligns over 7 bases. Reading the germline V gene gives CDR1 SQVTM and CDR2 ANQGSEA. The CDR3 sequence holds 13 residues, the cysteine and phenylalanine included. The retained sequence is limited to the CDR3, 39 bases, with the frame set at the first base. V is cut by 7 bases and J by 5 bases, and the space between the germline ends is 18 bases.